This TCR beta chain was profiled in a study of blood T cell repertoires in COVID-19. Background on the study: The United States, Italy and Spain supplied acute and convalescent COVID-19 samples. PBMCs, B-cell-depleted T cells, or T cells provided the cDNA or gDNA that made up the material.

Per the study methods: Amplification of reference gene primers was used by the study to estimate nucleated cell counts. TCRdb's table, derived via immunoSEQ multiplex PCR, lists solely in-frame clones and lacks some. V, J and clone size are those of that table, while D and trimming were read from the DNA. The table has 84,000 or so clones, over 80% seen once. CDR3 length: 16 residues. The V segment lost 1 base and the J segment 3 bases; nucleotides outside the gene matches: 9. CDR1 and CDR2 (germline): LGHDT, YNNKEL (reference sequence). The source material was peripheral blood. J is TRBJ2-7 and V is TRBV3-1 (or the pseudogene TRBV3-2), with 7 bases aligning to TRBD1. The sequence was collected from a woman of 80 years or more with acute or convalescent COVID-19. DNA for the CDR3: TGTGCCAGCAGCCAAGTTCTCTGGACAGGACACTACGAGCAGTACTTC. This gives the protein CASSQVLWTGHYEQYF.